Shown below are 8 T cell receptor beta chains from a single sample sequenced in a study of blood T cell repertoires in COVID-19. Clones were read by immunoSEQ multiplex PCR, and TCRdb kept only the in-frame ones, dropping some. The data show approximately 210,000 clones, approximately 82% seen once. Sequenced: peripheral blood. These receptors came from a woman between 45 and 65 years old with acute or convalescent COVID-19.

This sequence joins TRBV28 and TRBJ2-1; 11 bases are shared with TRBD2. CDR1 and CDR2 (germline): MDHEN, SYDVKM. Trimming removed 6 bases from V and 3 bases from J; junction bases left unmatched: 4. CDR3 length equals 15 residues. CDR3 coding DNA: TGTGCCAGCAGACCCGGGACTAGCGGCTACAATGAGCAGTTCTTC. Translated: CASRPGTSGYNEQFF. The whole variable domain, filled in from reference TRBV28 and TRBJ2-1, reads DVKVTQSSRYLVKRTGEKVFLECVQDMDHENMFWYRQDPGLGLRLIYFSYDVKMKEKGDIPEGYSVSREKKERFSLILESASTNQTSMYLCASRPGTSGYNEQFFGPGTRLTVL.

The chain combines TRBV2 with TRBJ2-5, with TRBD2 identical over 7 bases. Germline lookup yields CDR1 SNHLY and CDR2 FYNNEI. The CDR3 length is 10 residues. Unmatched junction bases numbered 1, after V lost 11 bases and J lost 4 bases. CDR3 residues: CAGGGETQYF. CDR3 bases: TGTGCCGGCGGGGGAGAGACCCAGTACTTC.

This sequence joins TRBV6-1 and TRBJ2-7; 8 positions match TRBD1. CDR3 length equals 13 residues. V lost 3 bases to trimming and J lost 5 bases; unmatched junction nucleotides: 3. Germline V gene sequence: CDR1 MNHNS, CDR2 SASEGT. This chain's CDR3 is CASSDRGLDEQYF. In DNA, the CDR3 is TGTGCCAGCAGTGACAGGGGGCTCGACGAGCAGTACTTC.

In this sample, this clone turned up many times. This CDR3 is CASSPLGGEGEQYF. CDR3 nucleotide sequence: TGTGCCAGCAGCCCCTTAGGGGGAGAGGGCGAGCAGTACTTC. The V gene is TRBV14, the J gene TRBJ2-7, with TRBD1 as a possible D gene (6 bases). This CDR3 contains 14 residues. CDR1 is SGHDN and CDR2 is FVKESK in the germline V gene. V shed 4 bases and J shed 6 bases, with 16 bases lying between them.

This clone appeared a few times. The CDR3 bases are TGTGCCAGCAGCCCCGATTTCGGGACTAGCGGGAGTAGCGATGAGCAGTTCTTC. Translation: CASSPDFGTSGSSDEQFF. The chain employs TRBV3-1 (or the pseudogene TRBV3-2) and TRBJ2-1; 14 bases map to TRBD2. Germline V CDR1 and CDR2: LGHDT, YNNKEL (reference sequence). The CDR3 consists of 18 residues. Trimming at V came to 4 bases and at J to 8 bases, leaving 13 bases not matched to a gene.

The CDR3 spells CASSFKGQGGVNEQFF. CDR3 coding DNA: TGTGCCAGCAGTTTTAAGGGACAGGGGGGAGTCAATGAGCAGTTCTTC. V gene TRBV27 combines with J gene TRBJ2-1, with TRBD1 identical over 11 bases. The CDR3 has 16 amino acids. Germline CDR1 reads MNHEY; CDR2 reads SMNVEV (reference sequence). The J segment lost 6 bases and the V segment lost 3 bases, leaving 7 bases of the junction unmatched.

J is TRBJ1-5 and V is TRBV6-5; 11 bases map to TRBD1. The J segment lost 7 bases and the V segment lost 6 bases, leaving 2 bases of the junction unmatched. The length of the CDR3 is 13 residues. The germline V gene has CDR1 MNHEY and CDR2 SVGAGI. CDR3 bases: TGTGCCAGCAGGGGACAGGGGGGCCAGCCCCAGCATTTT. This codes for CASRGQGGQPQHF.

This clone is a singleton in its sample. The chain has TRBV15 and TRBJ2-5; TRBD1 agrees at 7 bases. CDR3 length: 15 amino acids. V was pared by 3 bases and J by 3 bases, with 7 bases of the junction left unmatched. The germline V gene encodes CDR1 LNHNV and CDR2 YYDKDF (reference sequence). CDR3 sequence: CATSSETGQKETQYF. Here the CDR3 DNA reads TGTGCCACCAGCAGTGAAACGGGACAGAAAGAGACCCAGTACTTC.